The rows below give T cell receptor beta chains drawn from one sample of a study of Graves' ophthalmopathy and Graves' hyperthyroidism. TCRdb ran MiXCR on the multiplex PCR reads and lists one entry per CDR3 protein. The sample records approximately 460,000 distinct CDR3 sequences, around an eighth being singletons. The specimen was blood. The receptors were sampled from a woman aged 25-40 years with Graves' ophthalmopathy. CDR3s include the opening cysteine and the closing phenylalanine or tryptophan. The D gene is left open where the match is weak. Clone size is stated in some rows and not others, as once, few, many or a class when expanded.

TRBV6-5	TRBD1	TRBJ2-5	many	16	CASSSGGRGLLETQYF	TGTGCCAGCAGTTCCGGGGGCAGGGGGCTTTTGGAGACCCAGTACTTC
TRBV9	TRBD1	TRBJ1-2	many	16	CASSLQPGQGSSGYTF	TGTGCCAGCAGCCTCCAACCGGGACAGGGTAGTTCTGGCTACACCTTT
TRBV7-9	NA	TRBJ2-2	NA	12	CASLRGTGELFF	TGTGCCAGCCTTAGGGGCACCGGGGAGCTGTTTTTT
TRBV10-3	TRBD2	TRBJ2-5	many	15	CAISASGGTQETQYF	TGTGCCATCAGCGCTAGCGGGGGAACCCAAGAGACCCAGTACTTC
TRBV20-1	NA	TRBJ1-2	many	15	CSASIFGGSDYGYTF	TGCAGTGCTTCCATCTTCGGGGGCTCAGACTATGGCTACACCTTC
TRBV6-1	NA	TRBJ1-6	many	13	CASSERGRSPLHF	TGTGCCAGCAGTGAAAGGGGGAGATCACCCCTCCACTTT
TRBV9	NA	TRBJ2-5	many	14	CASSVEGGLETQYF	TGTGCCAGCAGCGTAGAAGGGGGGCTTGAGACCCAGTACTTC
TRBV20-1	TRBD1	TRBJ1-1	few	15	CSADGGTGKNTEAFF	TGCAGTGCTGACGGAGGGACAGGGAAAAACACTGAAGCTTTCTTT
TRBV29-1	NA	TRBJ2-7	many	16	CSVRGPGAIGSYEQYF	TGCAGCGTCCGCGGGCCAGGGGCGATAGGTTCCTACGAGCAGTACTTC
TRBV28	NA	TRBJ1-5	many	16	CATRDIRTEANQPQHF	TGTGCCACCAGGGATATTAGGACAGAAGCGAATCAGCCCCAGCATTTT
TRBV5-1	NA	TRBJ2-4	few	14	CASTDAVGSNIKYF	TGCGCCAGCACAGACGCGGTCGGGTCAAACATTAAGTACTTC
TRBV3-1	NA	TRBJ2-2	few	17	CASSLAGFTTGTGELFF	TGTGCCAGCAGCCTGGCGGGGTTCACTACGGGGACCGGGGAGCTGTTTTTT
TRBV29-1	TRBD1	TRBJ1-2	many	13	CSVVGQGDYGYTF	TGCAGCGTTGTGGGACAGGGGGACTATGGCTACACCTTC
TRBV6-5	TRBD2	TRBJ2-7	few	17	CASSYRASGGNSYEQYF	TGTGCCAGCAGTTACCGAGCTAGCGGGGGGAATTCCTACGAGCAGTACTTC
TRBV4-1	NA	TRBJ2-5	many	20	CASSRQGSVEARGEGETQYF	TGCGCCAGCAGCCGCCAAGGGTCCGTAGAGGCGCGGGGCGAGGGAGAGACCCAGTACTTC
TRBV15	TRBD1	TRBJ1-1	many	15	CATSSNRGRVTEAFF	TGTGCCACCAGTAGCAACAGGGGAAGGGTCACTGAAGCTTTCTTT
TRBV5-6	TRBD1	TRBJ1-1	many	14	CASSQKGTGLRAFF	TGTGCCAGCAGCCAAAAAGGGACAGGGCTTCGCGCTTTCTTT
TRBV7-6	NA	TRBJ2-5	NA	14	CASSLASRVETQYF	TGTGCCAGCAGCTTAGCGTCCAGGGTTGAGACCCAGTACTTC
TRBV12-3/TRBV12-4	TRBD1	TRBJ2-7	many	15	CASTESPGTGYEQYF	TGTGCCAGCACCGAGAGCCCCGGGACAGGCTACGAGCAGTACTTC
TRBV12-5	NA	TRBJ2-2	many	19	CASGLVLRFEAGSFGELFF	TGTGCTAGTGGTTTGGTACTGCGGTTCGAGGCAGGGTCGTTCGGGGAGCTGTTTTTT
TRBV12-3/TRBV12-4	NA	TRBJ1-1	many	15	CASSKPTGMGTEAFF	TGTGCCAGCAGTAAACCCACAGGGATGGGCACTGAAGCTTTCTTT
TRBV12-3/TRBV12-4	NA	TRBJ1-2	many	15	CASSFSGTSFYGYTF	TGTGCCAGCAGTTTCTCCGGGACTAGCTTTTATGGCTACACCTTC
TRBV12-3/TRBV12-4	TRBD1	TRBJ1-1	many	14	CASRPLRGKAEAFF	TGTGCCAGCAGACCTCTCAGGGGGAAAGCTGAAGCTTTCTTT
TRBV2	TRBD2	TRBJ2-7	many	16	CASERAGGPQRNEQYF	TGTGCCAGCGAGAGAGCGGGGGGGCCTCAGAGAAACGAGCAGTACTTC
TRBV5-1	TRBD1	TRBJ1-1	few	17	CASTLGTGEIMNTEAFF	TGCGCCAGCACTTTAGGGACAGGAGAAATTATGAACACTGAAGCTTTCTTT
TRBV7-6	TRBD2	TRBJ2-4	few	16	CASSLIAGGTVDIQYF	TGTGCCAGCAGCTTAATTGCGGGAGGGACGGTAGACATTCAGTACTTC
TRBV28	TRBD2	TRBJ2-2	many	16	CASSLWGTRETGELFF	TGTGCCAGCAGTTTATGGGGGACTAGGGAAACCGGGGAGCTGTTTTTT
TRBV6-5	NA	TRBJ1-5	few	14	CASSYRPDYQPQHF	TGTGCCAGCAGTTACCGGCCAGACTATCAGCCCCAGCATTTT
TRBV6-5	NA	TRBJ1-5	many	15	CASSPRGLLNQPQHF	TGTGCCAGCAGTCCAAGAGGATTACTAAATCAGCCCCAGCATTTT
TRBV11-2	NA	TRBJ2-2	many	14	CASSPTKSTGELFF	TGTGCCAGCAGCCCAACCAAGAGCACCGGGGAGCTGTTTTTT
TRBV28	NA	TRBJ1-2	many	12	CASSVIADGYTF	TGTGCCAGCAGTGTCATTGCCGATGGCTACACCTTC
TRBV12-5	TRBD1	TRBJ1-2	NA	15	CASGSGGGAIYGYTF	TGTGCTAGTGGTTCCGGAGGGGGCGCTATTTATGGCTACACCTTC
TRBV12-3/TRBV12-4	NA	TRBJ2-7	many	11	CASSSFYEQYF	TGTGCCAGCAGTTCTTTCTACGAGCAGTACTTC
TRBV28	TRBD1	TRBJ2-7	many	13	CASSQTGVDEQYF	TGTGCCAGCAGTCAGACAGGGGTCGACGAGCAGTACTTC
TRBV6-1	NA	TRBJ1-2	NA	13	CASSPQGTLGHTF	TGTGCCAGCAGCCCCCAGGGGACTCTTGGCCACACCTTC
TRBV4-1	NA	TRBJ2-5	many	12	CASSQVRETQYF	TGTGCCAGCAGCCAAGTGCGGGAGACCCAGTACTTC
TRBV3-1	NA	TRBJ1-5	many	15	CASSQGRQSNQPQHF	TGTGCCAGCAGCCAAGGTAGACAGAGCAATCAGCCCCAGCATTTT
TRBV11-1	NA	TRBJ2-5	NA	12	CASKNGAETQYF	TGTGCCAGCAAGAACGGGGCCGAGACCCAGTACTTC
TRBV11-2	NA	TRBJ1-1	many	15	CASSLSLRVNTEAFF	TGTGCCAGCAGCTTATCTTTGCGAGTGAACACTGAAGCTTTCTTT
TRBV9	TRBD2	TRBJ2-5	many	16	CASSVLGGLAEETQYF	TGTGCCAGCAGCGTGCTTGGGGGACTAGCGGAAGAGACCCAGTACTTC